Sequencing of this TCR beta chain was carried out in a study of T-cell reconstitution after alpha-beta-depleted transplantation in children. Study-wide results and limits: Surviving recipient T cells and thymic progenitors produced the high day-60 TCRbeta diversity seen in some patients. The origin of alpha-beta T cells about two months after transplant was reportedly several hundred expanded graft clones. The main origin of T-cell counts and diversity one year after transplant was newly produced T cells.

On this clonotype itself: Its antigen is not identified.

A library of TCRbeta sequences, prepared with unique molecular identifiers, was generated. A single record per CDR3 protein comes from TCRdb applying MiXCR to the PCR reads. The table records around 420,000 distinct CDR3 sequences, around 15% of them present only once. Trimming at V came to 0 bases and at J to 3 bases, leaving 4 bases not matched to a gene. The length of the CDR3 is 15 residues. The germline V gene has CDR1 LNHNV and CDR2 YYDKDF (reference sequence). This chain joins TRBV15 and TRBJ1-2; 7 bases fit TRBD1. The sequences come from PBMCs, mostly from graft donor cells, collected 360 days after TCRalphabeta/CD19-depleted stem cell transplant. The sequence was collected from a boy younger than two who had a stem cell transplant for Wiskott-Aldrich syndrome, so the T cells may come from the graft donor. The CDR3 DNA reads TGTGCCACCAGCAGAGATAAGGGGGCGGACTATGGCTACACCTTC. Translation: CATSRDKGADYGYTF.